A single sample is the source of the 20 T cell receptor beta chains below, sequenced in a study of OX40 agonist ivuxolimab in advanced cancers. Clones were sequenced by immunoSEQ multiplex PCR, and TCRdb holds only the in-frame ones, with some missing. This sample has roughly 80,000 clones, with about 86% found just once. Source: CD4+ or CD8+ T cells sorted from blood, taken in a trial of the OX40 agonist ivuxolimab. The receptor set was obtained from an adult with an advanced solid tumor such as melanoma, head and neck, liver or kidney cancer.

The rearrangement uses TRBV28 and TRBJ2-1, with 14 bases lining up with TRBD2. The germline V gene encodes CDR1 MDHEN and CDR2 SYDVKM. V shed 2 bases and J 9 bases; nucleotides not matched to a gene: 12. The CDR3 is 18 residues long. In DNA, the CDR3 is TGTGCCAGCAGTTTAGCTCCCGGGACTAGCGGGAGAAGGGTTGAGCAGTTCTTC. Amino acids: CASSLAPGTSGRRVEQFF. The entire variable domain, with the rest obtained from reference TRBV28 and TRBJ2-1, is as follows: DVKVTQSSRYLVKRTGEKVFLECVQDMDHENMFWYRQDPGLGLRLIYFSYDVKMKEKGDIPEGYSVSREKKERFSLILESASTNQTSMYLCASSLAPGTSGRRVEQFFGPGTRLTVL.

The CDR3 loop is CASSFSKSGLSTDTQYF. DNA for the CDR3: TGTGCCAGCAGCTTCTCAAAATCGGGACTTAGCACAGATACGCAGTATTTT. The chain carries TRBV5-8 and TRBJ2-3; possibly TRBD2 for D (6 bases). The germline V gene has CDR1 SGHTS and CDR2 YDEGEE. This CDR3 is 17 amino acids long. Trimming stripped 2 bases from V and 0 bases from J, with 16 bases between.

V is TRBV6-5 and J is TRBJ1-4; D is undetermined. The length of the CDR3 is 14 residues. Germline V gives CDR1 MNHEY, CDR2 SVGAGI. Trimming left V 8 bases short and J 5 bases short, with 15 bases between. The CDR3 reads CASVRSAWNEKLFF. The CDR3 DNA sequence: TGTGCCAGCGTACGTAGTGCGTGGAATGAAAAACTGTTTTTT.

This chain connects TRBV15 to TRBJ2-2, with D maybe TRBD2 (6 bases). The CDR3 is made up of 15 amino acids. Deletions cut 4 bases from V and 4 bases from J, with 13 bases between. Germline assignment: CDR1 LNHNV and CDR2 YYDKDF (reference sequence). The CDR3 here is CATSKDYSSTGELFF. Written as DNA, the CDR3 is TGTGCCACCAGCAAGGACTACTCGAGCACCGGGGAGCTGTTTTTT.

The chain employs TRBV5-4 and TRBJ2-3; no definite D call. The CDR3 runs 15 residues. Germline values: CDR1 SGHNT, CDR2 YYREEE (reference sequence). V lost 3 bases to trimming and J lost 2 bases, with 13 bases between them. CDR3: CASSSAISPTDTQYF. The CDR3 nucleotides are TGTGCCAGCAGCTCGGCGATTAGCCCCACAGATACGCAGTATTTT.

The J gene is TRBJ1-6, the V gene TRBV5-1; 7 nucleotides agree with TRBD1. This CDR3 comprises 15 residues. J gave up 4 bases and V 5 bases, and 6 bases lay outside the gene matches. Germline values: CDR1 SGHRS, CDR2 YFSETQ. CDR3 in amino acids: CASRRDSQYNSPLHF. The CDR3 DNA follows: TGCGCCAGCAGGAGGGACAGCCAGTATAATTCACCCCTCCACTTT.

V usage is TRBV6-5 and J usage is TRBJ1-1, with TRBD1 identical over 9 bases. Germline CDR1 MNHEY, CDR2 SVGAGI. The CDR3 consists of 15 residues. Trimming at V came to 2 bases and at J to 8 bases, leaving 9 bases not matched to a gene. The CDR3 DNA sequence: TGTGCCAGCAGTTACGGGGACAGGGCATCCGGAGAAGCTTTCTTT. Protein sequence: CASSYGDRASGEAFF.

V is TRBV29-1 and J is TRBJ1-4; 7 bases align to TRBD1. The CDR3 has 12 residues. The V segment lost 6 bases and the J segment 8 bases; nucleotides outside the gene matches: 6. The germline V gene has CDR1 SQVTM and CDR2 ANQGSEA. In DNA, the CDR3 is TGCAGCGTCCAGGGGGGTGGCGAAAAACTGTTTTTT. Translated, it gives CSVQGGGEKLFF.

This chain links TRBV28 with TRBJ1-2; the D gene is possibly TRBD1 (5 bases). Germline CDR1 and CDR2: MDHEN and SYDVKM. Trimming took off 2 bases at V and 3 bases at J, with 16 bases between the two ends. The CDR3 runs to 16 residues. The CDR3 coding sequence is TGTGCCAGCAGTTTAGGGACGCGTAGTAGTTACTATGGCTACACCTTC. The encoded protein is CASSLGTRSSYYGYTF.

The chain is built from TRBV7-2 and TRBJ2-7, with 13 bases that match TRBD2. V was clipped by 3 bases and J by 6 bases; unmatched bases: 2. Germline V lookup: CDR1 SGHTA, CDR2 FQGNSA. The CDR3 totals 14 residues. The CDR3 DNA follows: TGTGCCAGCAGCTTGGGACTAGCGGGGTTCGAGCAGTACTTC. As protein: CASSLGLAGFEQYF.

The chain couples TRBV5-1 to TRBJ1-3; D is ambiguous. The germline V and J ends were trimmed by 0 bases and 0 bases, with 10 bases remaining between them. Germline-derived CDR1 and CDR2 are SGHRS and YFSETQ. The CDR3 extends over 16 amino acids. Written as DNA, the CDR3 is TGCGCCAGCAGCTTGGATCTCACTCGCTCTGGAAACACCATATATTTT. It is translated as CASSLDLTRSGNTIYF.

This clone showed up just once. This rearrangement joins TRBV18 to TRBJ2-7; 9 bases agree with TRBD2. The J segment lost 4 bases and the V segment lost 4 bases, leaving 8 bases of the junction unmatched. In germline, CDR1 is KGHSH, CDR2 LQKENI. The CDR3 length is 15 residues. The CDR3 spells CASSLEGGRAYEQYF. The CDR3 DNA sequence: TGTGCCAGCTCACTCGAAGGCGGGAGGGCATACGAGCAGTACTTC.

V and J are TRBV7-2 and TRBJ2-3; maybe TRBD2 (6 bases). The CDR3 contains 14 residues. Germline V gene sequence: CDR1 SGHTA, CDR2 FQGNSA. The germline V and J ends were trimmed by 2 bases and 5 bases, with 11 bases remaining between them. CDR3 amino acids: CASSLYLGRDTQYF. CDR3 coding DNA: TGTGCCAGCAGCTTATACCTCGGGAGAGATACGCAGTATTTT.

V gene TRBV5-4 combines with J gene TRBJ2-4, with 7 nucleotides matching TRBD1. V trimming: 4 bases; J trimming: 0 bases; junction bases outside the gene matches: 7. The length of the CDR3 is 16 residues. Germline-derived CDR1 and CDR2 are SGHNT and YYREEE (reference sequence). The CDR3 coding sequence is TGTGCCAGCAGCCCCGACAGGGCGCAAGCCAAAAACATTCAGTACTTC. Amino acids: CASSPDRAQAKNIQYF. Drawing the rest from reference TRBV5-4 and TRBJ2-4, the complete variable domain is ETGVTQSPTHLIKTRGQQVTLRCSSQSGHNTVSWYQQALGQGPQFIFQYYREEENGRGNFPPRFSGLQFPNYSSELNVNALELDDSALYLCASSPDRAQAKNIQYFGAGTRLSVL.

This clone was seen a handful of times. The gene calls are TRBV9 and TRBJ2-1; no definite D call. The germline V gene encodes CDR1 SGDLS and CDR2 YYNGEE. V lost 4 bases and J 7 bases, leaving 18 bases between the germline ends. The CDR3 loop spans 15 amino acids. The CDR3 DNA reads TGTGCCAGCAGCCCGGCAGGTTCTCCTGAGAATGAGCAGTTCTTC. It yields the protein CASSPAGSPENEQFF.

This rearrangement joins TRBV6-1 to TRBJ2-7; D is unresolved. Trimming removed 0 bases at V and 1 base at J, with 7 bases between. The CDR3 runs 14 residues. Germline CDR1 is MNHNS and CDR2 is SASEGT. CDR3 amino acids: CASSEADQSYEQYF. The CDR3 nucleotides are TGTGCCAGCAGTGAAGCTGATCAGTCCTACGAGCAGTACTTC.

CDR3 loop: CASSEESGRGDEQFF. CDR3 DNA: TGTGCCAGCAGTGAAGAAAGCGGGAGAGGCGATGAGCAGTTCTTC. The rearrangement links TRBV2 to TRBJ2-1; 8 bases line up with TRBD2. The germline CDR1 and CDR2 sequences are SNHLY and FYNNEI. The CDR3 is 15 residues long. Trimming took 1 base from V and 8 from J; bases not matched to a gene: 7.

The V and J genes are TRBV19 and TRBJ1-3, with D perhaps matching TRBD1 (5 bases). The germline V and J ends were trimmed by 11 bases and 0 bases, with 14 bases remaining between them. CDR3 length equals 14 residues. CDR1 and CDR2 from the germline V gene are LNHDA and SQIVND (reference sequence). The CDR3 DNA sequence: TGTGCCTCCGAACAGGCTGCCTCTGGAAACACCATATATTTT. It is translated as CASEQAASGNTIYF. Full variable domain (missing parts from reference TRBV19 and TRBJ1-3): DGGITQSPKYLFRKEGQNVTLSCEQNLNHDAMYWYRQDPGQGLRLIYYSQIVNDFQKGDIAEGYSVSREKKESFPLTVTSAQKNPTAFYLCASEQAASGNTIYFGEGSWLTVV.

This clone is medium-sized in the sample. The J gene is TRBJ2-7, the V gene TRBV6-5; D gene ambiguous. The CDR3 is made up of 12 amino acids. The germline CDR1 and CDR2 sequences are MNHEY and SVGAGI. Trimming removed 0 bases from V and 6 bases from J, with 6 bases in between. The CDR3 nucleotides read TGTGCCAGCAGTTACTCTCTGGGCGAGCAGTACTTC. It translates to CASSYSLGEQYF.

The chain carries TRBV5-8 and TRBJ1-1, with D perhaps matching TRBD1 (5 bases). V lost 4 bases and J lost 6, with 13 bases in between. The V gene's germline CDR1 is SGHTS and CDR2 YDEGEE. The CDR3 totals 13 residues. The CDR3 region has the DNA TGTGCCAGCAGCGATGGACAAGTTGCTGAAGCTTTCTTT. Translated, it gives CASSDGQVAEAFF.